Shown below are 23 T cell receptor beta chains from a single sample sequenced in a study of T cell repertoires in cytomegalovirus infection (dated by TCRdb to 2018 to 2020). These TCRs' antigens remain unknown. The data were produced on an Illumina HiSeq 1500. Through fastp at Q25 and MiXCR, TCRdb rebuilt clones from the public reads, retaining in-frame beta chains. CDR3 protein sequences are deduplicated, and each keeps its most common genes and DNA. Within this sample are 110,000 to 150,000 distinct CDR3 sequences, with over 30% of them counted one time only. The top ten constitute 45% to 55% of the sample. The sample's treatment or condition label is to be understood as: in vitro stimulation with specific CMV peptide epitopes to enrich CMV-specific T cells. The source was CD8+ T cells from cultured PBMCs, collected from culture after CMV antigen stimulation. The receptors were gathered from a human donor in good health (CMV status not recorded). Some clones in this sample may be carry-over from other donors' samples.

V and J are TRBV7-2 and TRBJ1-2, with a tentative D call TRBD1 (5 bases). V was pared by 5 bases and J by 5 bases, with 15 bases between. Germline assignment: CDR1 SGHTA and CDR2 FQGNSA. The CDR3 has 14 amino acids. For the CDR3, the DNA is TGTGCCAGCAGCCCTGGCAGGGACCTTTATGGCTACACCTTC. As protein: CASSPGRDLYGYTF.

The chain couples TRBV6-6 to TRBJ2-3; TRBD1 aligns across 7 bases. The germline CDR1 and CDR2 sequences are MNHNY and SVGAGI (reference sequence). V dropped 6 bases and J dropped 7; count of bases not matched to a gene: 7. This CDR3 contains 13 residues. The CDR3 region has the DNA TGTGCCAGCAGCCACGACAGGGAGAATACGCAGTATTTT. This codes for CASSHDRENTQYF.

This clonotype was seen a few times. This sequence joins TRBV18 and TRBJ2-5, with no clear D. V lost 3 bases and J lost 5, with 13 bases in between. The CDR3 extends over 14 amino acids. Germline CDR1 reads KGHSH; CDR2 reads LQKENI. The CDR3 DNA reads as TGTGCCAGCTCACCGGGCCTGGGATTCGAGACCCAGTACTTC. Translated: CASSPGLGFETQYF.

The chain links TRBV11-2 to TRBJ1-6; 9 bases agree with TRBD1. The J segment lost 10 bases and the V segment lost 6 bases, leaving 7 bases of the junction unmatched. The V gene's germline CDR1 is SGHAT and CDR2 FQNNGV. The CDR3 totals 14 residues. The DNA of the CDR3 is TGTGCCAGCAGACCCGACAGGGGGGAATCACCCCTCCACTTT. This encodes CASRPDRGESPLHF.

The chain's CDR3 is CASSWGQGATEAFF. CDR3 sequence (DNA): TGTGCCAGCAGCTGGGGACAGGGGGCCACTGAAGCTTTCTTT. The V call is TRBV7-6, the J call TRBJ1-1, with 12 bases lining up with TRBD1. Germline trimming cut 4 bases from V and 4 bases from J; bases unmatched to any gene: 1. CDR3 length: 14 amino acids. The germline gives CDR1 SGHVS, CDR2 FNYEAQ.

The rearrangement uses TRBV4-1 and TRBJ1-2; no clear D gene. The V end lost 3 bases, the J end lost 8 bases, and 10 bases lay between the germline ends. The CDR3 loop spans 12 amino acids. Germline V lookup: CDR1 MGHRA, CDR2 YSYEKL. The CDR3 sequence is CASSQGSTGYTF. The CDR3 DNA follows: TGCGCCAGCAGCCAGGGGAGTACAGGCTACACCTTC.

The DNA of the CDR3 is TGTGCCAGCAGTTTATACGGACTAGCGGGGGCATCCTACAATGAGCAGTTCTTC. Protein sequence: CASSLYGLAGASYNEQFF. The V and J genes are TRBV28 and TRBJ2-1; 13 bases line up with TRBD2. CDR3 length: 18 amino acids. The junction had 4 bases not matched to a gene; V was cut back by 1 base and J by 1 base. Germline-derived CDR1 and CDR2 are MDHEN and SYDVKM.

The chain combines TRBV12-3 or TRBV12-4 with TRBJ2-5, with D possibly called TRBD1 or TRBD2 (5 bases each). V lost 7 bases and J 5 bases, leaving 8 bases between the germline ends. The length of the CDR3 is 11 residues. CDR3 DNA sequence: TGTGCCAGCACCGAGGGGGAGACCCAGTACTTC. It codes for CASTEGETQYF.

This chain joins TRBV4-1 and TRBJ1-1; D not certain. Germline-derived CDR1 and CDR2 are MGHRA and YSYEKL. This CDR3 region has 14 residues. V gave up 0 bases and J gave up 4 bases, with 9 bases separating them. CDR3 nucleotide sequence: TGCGCCAGCAGCCAAGAAATGCTAGGCACTGAAGCTTTCTTT. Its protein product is CASSQEMLGTEAFF.

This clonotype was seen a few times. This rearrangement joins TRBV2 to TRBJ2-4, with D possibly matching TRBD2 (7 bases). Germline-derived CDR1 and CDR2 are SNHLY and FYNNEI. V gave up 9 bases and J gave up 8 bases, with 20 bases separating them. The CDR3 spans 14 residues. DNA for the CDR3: TGTGCCAGTGGAAGTACGGGGGGCGCTGACATTCAGTACTTC. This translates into CASGSTGGADIQYF.

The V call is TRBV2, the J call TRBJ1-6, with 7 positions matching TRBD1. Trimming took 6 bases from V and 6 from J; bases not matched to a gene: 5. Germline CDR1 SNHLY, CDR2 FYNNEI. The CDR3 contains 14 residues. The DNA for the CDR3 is TGTGCCAGCAGATACAGGGGCACTAATTCACCCCTCCACTTT. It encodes CASRYRGTNSPLHF.

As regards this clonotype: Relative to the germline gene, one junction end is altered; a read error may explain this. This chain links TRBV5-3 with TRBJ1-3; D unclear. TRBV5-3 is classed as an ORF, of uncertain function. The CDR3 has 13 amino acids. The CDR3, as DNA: TGTGCCAGCAGCTTGGGTAGCCGGGACACCATATATTTT. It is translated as CASSLGSRDTIYF.

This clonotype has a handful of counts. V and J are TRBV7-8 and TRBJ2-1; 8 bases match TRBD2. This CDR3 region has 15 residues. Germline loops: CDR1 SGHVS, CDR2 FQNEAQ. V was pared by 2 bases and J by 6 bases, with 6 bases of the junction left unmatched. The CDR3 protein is CASSLRVSGANEQFF. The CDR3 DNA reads TGTGCCAGCAGCTTAAGAGTTAGCGGGGCCAATGAGCAGTTCTTC. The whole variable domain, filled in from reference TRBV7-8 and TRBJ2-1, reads GAGVSQSPRYKVAKRGQDVALRCDPISGHVSLFWYQQALGQGPEFLTYFQNEAQLDKSGLPSDRFFAERPEGSVSTLKIQRTQQEDSAVYLCASSLRVSGANEQFFGPGTRLTVL.

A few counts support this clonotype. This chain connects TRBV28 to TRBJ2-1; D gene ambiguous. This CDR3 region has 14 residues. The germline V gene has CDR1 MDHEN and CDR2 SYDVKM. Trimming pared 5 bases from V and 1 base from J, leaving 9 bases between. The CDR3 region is CASSELTSYNEQFF. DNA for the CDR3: TGTGCCAGCAGTGAGTTAACTTCCTACAATGAGCAGTTCTTC. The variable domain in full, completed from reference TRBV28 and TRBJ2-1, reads DVKVTQSSRYLVKRTGEKVFLECVQDMDHENMFWYRQDPGLGLRLIYFSYDVKMKEKGDIPEGYSVSREKKERFSLILESASTNQTSMYLCASSELTSYNEQFFGPGTRLTVL.

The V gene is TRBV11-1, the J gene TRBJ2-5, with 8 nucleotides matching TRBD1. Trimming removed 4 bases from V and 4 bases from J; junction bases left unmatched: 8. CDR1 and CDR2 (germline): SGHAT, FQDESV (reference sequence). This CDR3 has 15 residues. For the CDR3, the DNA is TGTGCCAGCAGCTCAGTAGACAGGGGAGGAGAGACCCAGTACTTC. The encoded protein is CASSSVDRGGETQYF.

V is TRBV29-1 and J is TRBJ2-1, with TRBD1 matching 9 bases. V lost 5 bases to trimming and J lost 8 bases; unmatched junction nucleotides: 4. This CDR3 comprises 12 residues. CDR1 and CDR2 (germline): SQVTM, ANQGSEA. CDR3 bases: TGCAGCGTTACCGGACAGGGGCATGAGCAGTTCTTC. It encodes CSVTGQGHEQFF.

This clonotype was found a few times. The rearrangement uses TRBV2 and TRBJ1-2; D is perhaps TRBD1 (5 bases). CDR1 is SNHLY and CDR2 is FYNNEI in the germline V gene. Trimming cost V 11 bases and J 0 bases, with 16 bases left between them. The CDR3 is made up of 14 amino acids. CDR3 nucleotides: TGTGCCCGCGGGACTTCCCAGCCTAACTATGGCTACACCTTC. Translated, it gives CARGTSQPNYGYTF.

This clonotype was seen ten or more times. The CDR3 nucleotides read TGTGCCAGCGGGTTCGGCGGGGCGAAGCAGTTCTTC. Translated: CASGFGGAKQFF. This sequence joins TRBV11-2 and TRBJ2-1, with D maybe TRBD2 (6 bases). Germline V gives CDR1 SGHAT, CDR2 FQNNGV. This CDR3 is built from 12 residues. The V end was cut by 8 bases, the J end by 11 bases, with 16 bases between.

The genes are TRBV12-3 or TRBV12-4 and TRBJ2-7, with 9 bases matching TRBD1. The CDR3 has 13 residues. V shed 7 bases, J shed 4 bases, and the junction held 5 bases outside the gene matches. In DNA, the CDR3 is TGTGCCAGCAACCCGACAGGGGGGTACGAGCAGTACTTC. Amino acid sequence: CASNPTGGYEQYF.

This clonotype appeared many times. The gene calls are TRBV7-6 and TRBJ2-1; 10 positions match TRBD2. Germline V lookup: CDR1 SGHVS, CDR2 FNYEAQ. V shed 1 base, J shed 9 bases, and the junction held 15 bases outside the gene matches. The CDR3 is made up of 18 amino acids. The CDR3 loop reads CASSLEGFRTSGGIEQFF. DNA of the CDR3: TGTGCCAGCAGCTTAGAAGGTTTCCGGACTAGCGGAGGGATTGAGCAGTTCTTC.

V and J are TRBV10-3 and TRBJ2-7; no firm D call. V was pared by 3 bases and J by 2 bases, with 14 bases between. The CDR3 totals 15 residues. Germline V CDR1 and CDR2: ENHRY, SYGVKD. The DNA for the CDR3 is TGTGCCATCAGTGATCCGACTCAGATTACCTACGAGCAGTACTTC. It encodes CAISDPTQITYEQYF.

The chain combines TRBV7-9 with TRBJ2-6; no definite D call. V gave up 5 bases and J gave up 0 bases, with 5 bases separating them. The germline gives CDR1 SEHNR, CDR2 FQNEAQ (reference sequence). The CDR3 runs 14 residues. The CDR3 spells CASSTNSGANVLTF. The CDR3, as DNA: TGTGCCAGCAGCACCAACTCTGGGGCCAACGTCCTGACTTTC.

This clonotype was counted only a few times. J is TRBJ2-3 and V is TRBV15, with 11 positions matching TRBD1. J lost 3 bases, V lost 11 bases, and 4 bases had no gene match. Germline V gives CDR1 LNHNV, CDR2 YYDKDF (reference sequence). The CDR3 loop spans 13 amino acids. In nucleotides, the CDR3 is TGTGCCGCCCGGGACAGGGGGACAGATACGCAGTATTTT. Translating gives CAARDRGTDTQYF.